These T cell receptor beta chains were read from a single sample in a study of blood T cell repertoires in COVID-19. TCRdb keeps only in-frame clones here, not all; method: immunoSEQ multiplex PCR. The sample holds about 240,000 clones, about 68% seen once. Input material: peripheral blood. The receptors were sampled from a woman of 80 years or more with acute or convalescent COVID-19. Each CDR3 is given with its conserved first and last residue. The D gene is left open where the match is weak. Clone size is given for some rows only: seen once, a few or many times, or a class if the clone is expanded.

v_call: TRBV5-1
d_call: -
clone_size: -
j_call: TRBJ1-4
cdr3_nt: TGCGCCAGCAGCTTGGGTCAGGGGCCCCGTAATGAAAAACTGTTTTTT
cdr3_aa: CASSLGQGPRNEKLFF

v_call: TRBV18
d_call: TRBD1
clone_size: -
j_call: TRBJ2-6
cdr3_nt: TGTGCCAGCTCACCGACAGGGGATGGAGGGGCCAACGTCCTGACTTTC
cdr3_aa: CASSPTGDGGANVLTF

v_call: TRBV7-9
d_call: -
clone_size: -
j_call: TRBJ2-7
cdr3_nt: TGTGCCAGCAGCTTAGCGGGGGGAGGATCCAGAGGCGAGCAGTACTTC
cdr3_aa: CASSLAGGGSRGEQYF

v_call: TRBV6-5
d_call: TRBD1
clone_size: -
j_call: TRBJ2-5
cdr3_nt: TGTGCCAGCAGATGGGGACAGACCCAAGAGACCCAGTACTTC
cdr3_aa: CASRWGQTQETQYF

v_call: TRBV9
d_call: -
clone_size: -
j_call: TRBJ2-2
cdr3_nt: TGTGCCAGCAGCGGGGACTTTTTGAACACCGGGGAGCTGTTTTTT
cdr3_aa: CASSGDFLNTGELFF

v_call: TRBV3-1/TRBV3-2
d_call: -
clone_size: -
j_call: TRBJ1-2
cdr3_nt: TGTGCCAGCAGCCCGGACAGCTATGGCTACACCTTC
cdr3_aa: CASSPDSYGYTF

v_call: TRBV4-2
d_call: TRBD1
clone_size: few
j_call: TRBJ1-2
cdr3_nt: TGTGCCAGCAGCTCGGGACAGGGGCATGGGGGCTACACCTTC
cdr3_aa: CASSSGQGHGGYTF

v_call: TRBV10-1
d_call: -
clone_size: -
j_call: TRBJ2-3
cdr3_nt: TGCGCCAGCAGTCCGGACCCCTGGGGGAGGACGCAGTATTTT
cdr3_aa: CASSPDPWGRTQYF

v_call: TRBV18
d_call: -
clone_size: few
j_call: TRBJ2-2
cdr3_nt: TGTGCCAGCTCACCACAAACAGGGCTCGTCACCGGGGAGCTGTTTTTT
cdr3_aa: CASSPQTGLVTGELFF

v_call: TRBV3-1/TRBV3-2
d_call: TRBD1
clone_size: once
j_call: TRBJ2-1
cdr3_nt: TGTGCCAGCAGCCAAGCTTGGGGACAGGAGAATGAGCAGTTCTTC
cdr3_aa: CASSQAWGQENEQFF

v_call: TRBV7-3
d_call: TRBD1
clone_size: once
j_call: TRBJ2-5
cdr3_nt: TGTGCCAGCGCCCTTGGGACAGCGAAAGAGACCCAGTACTTC
cdr3_aa: CASALGTAKETQYF

v_call: TRBV24-1
d_call: TRBD1
clone_size: once
j_call: TRBJ2-3
cdr3_nt: TGTGCCACCAGTGAAAGGGACAGGGGAACAGATACGCAGTATTTT
cdr3_aa: CATSERDRGTDTQYF

v_call: TRBV5-1
d_call: TRBD1
clone_size: -
j_call: TRBJ1-5
cdr3_nt: TGCGCCAGCAGCTTGGCTGGACAGGGTGGGCAGCCCCAGCATTTT
cdr3_aa: CASSLAGQGGQPQHF

v_call: TRBV12-2
d_call: -
clone_size: few
j_call: TRBJ2-1
cdr3_nt: TGTGCAAGTCGCATCCCCGCAGGACTAGCGGGGTACAATGAGCAGTTCTTC
cdr3_aa: CASRIPAGLAGYNEQFF

v_call: TRBV24-1
d_call: TRBD1
clone_size: few
j_call: TRBJ2-4
cdr3_nt: TGTGCCACCAGTGATGGGACAGTCCAGTACTTC
cdr3_aa: CATSDGTVQYF

v_call: TRBV7-9
d_call: -
clone_size: -
j_call: TRBJ1-1
cdr3_nt: TGTGCCAGCACCCCGGGACTCATGGGCACTGAAGCTTTCTTT
cdr3_aa: CASTPGLMGTEAFF

v_call: TRBV27
d_call: TRBD2
clone_size: -
j_call: TRBJ2-2
cdr3_nt: TGTGCCAGCAGTTTGCTAGCGGGGAGAACCGGGGAGCTGTTTTTT
cdr3_aa: CASSLLAGRTGELFF

v_call: TRBV11-2
d_call: TRBD2
clone_size: -
j_call: TRBJ2-5
cdr3_nt: TGTGCCAGCAGCTCCGGGACTAGCGGGGGGGCCTTTAAGACCCAGTACTTC
cdr3_aa: CASSSGTSGGAFKTQYF

v_call: TRBV30
d_call: TRBD1
clone_size: -
j_call: TRBJ2-5
cdr3_nt: TGTGCCTGGGGGACAGGGACGGGAAAGACCCAGTACTTC
cdr3_aa: CAWGTGTGKTQYF

v_call: TRBV5-1
d_call: TRBD2
clone_size: -
j_call: TRBJ2-3
cdr3_nt: TGCGCCAGCAGCATAAAGACCACTAGCGGGACCACAGATACGCAGTATTTT
cdr3_aa: CASSIKTTSGTTDTQYF

v_call: TRBV10-3
d_call: TRBD1
clone_size: -
j_call: TRBJ1-1
cdr3_nt: TGTGCCATCAGTGAGGACAGGGACACTGAAGCTTTCTTT
cdr3_aa: CAISEDRDTEAFF

v_call: TRBV6-5
d_call: TRBD2
clone_size: -
j_call: TRBJ2-3
cdr3_nt: TGTGCCAGCAGTTACGAAAGCGGGAGGGCTCGAACGCAGTATTTT
cdr3_aa: CASSYESGRARTQYF

v_call: TRBV5-1
d_call: TRBD1
clone_size: -
j_call: TRBJ1-4
cdr3_nt: TGCGCCAGCAGCACCACGGGACAGGGGGAGGAAAAACTGTTTTTT
cdr3_aa: CASSTTGQGEEKLFF

v_call: TRBV9
d_call: TRBD2
clone_size: -
j_call: TRBJ2-1
cdr3_nt: TGTGCCAGCAGCGTAGCCGTACTAGCGGGGGGGAGTGAGCAGTTCTTC
cdr3_aa: CASSVAVLAGGSEQFF

v_call: TRBV12-3/TRBV12-4
d_call: -
clone_size: -
j_call: TRBJ2-1
cdr3_nt: TGTGCCAGCAGGCCCCCGGTCTACAATGAGCAGTTCTTC
cdr3_aa: CASRPPVYNEQFF

v_call: TRBV5-1
d_call: -
clone_size: -
j_call: TRBJ1-1
cdr3_nt: TGCGCCAGCAGCTTGGTACCGGGGGGGCGCACTGAAGCTTTCTTT
cdr3_aa: CASSLVPGGRTEAFF

v_call: TRBV30
d_call: TRBD2
clone_size: -
j_call: TRBJ2-2
cdr3_nt: TGTGCCGGGACCGGGACTAGCGCCACCGGGGAGCTGTTTTTT
cdr3_aa: CAGTGTSATGELFF

v_call: TRBV28
d_call: TRBD1
clone_size: -
j_call: TRBJ2-1
cdr3_nt: TGTGCCAGCAGTTTATGGGACAGGGCGAACAATGAGCAGTTCTTC
cdr3_aa: CASSLWDRANNEQFF

v_call: TRBV6-5
d_call: TRBD2
clone_size: -
j_call: TRBJ2-7
cdr3_nt: TGTGCCAGCAGTCCGTATTCGGGGGGGACTTACGAGCAGTACTTC
cdr3_aa: CASSPYSGGTYEQYF

v_call: TRBV6-5
d_call: TRBD1
clone_size: -
j_call: TRBJ2-7
cdr3_nt: TGTGCCAGCAGACCGGGACAGGGATTTTACTACGAGCAGTACTTC
cdr3_aa: CASRPGQGFYYEQYF

v_call: TRBV6-5
d_call: -
clone_size: -
j_call: TRBJ2-5
cdr3_nt: TGTGCCAGCATCTTTCAGAACCAAGAGACCCAGTACTTC
cdr3_aa: CASIFQNQETQYF

v_call: TRBV6-1
d_call: -
clone_size: -
j_call: TRBJ1-5
cdr3_nt: TGTGCCAGCAGTTCCGCCGGGAGAAGCAATCAGCCCCAGCATTTT
cdr3_aa: CASSSAGRSNQPQHF

v_call: TRBV3-1/TRBV3-2
d_call: TRBD1
clone_size: -
j_call: TRBJ1-2
cdr3_nt: TGTGCCAGCAGCGCCCGGGACAGAAACTATGGCTACACCTTC
cdr3_aa: CASSARDRNYGYTF

v_call: TRBV6-5
d_call: TRBD1
clone_size: few
j_call: TRBJ2-7
cdr3_nt: TGTGCCAGTTTATACCGGGACAGGTCCTACGAGCAGTACTTC
cdr3_aa: CASLYRDRSYEQYF

v_call: TRBV19
d_call: TRBD1
clone_size: few
j_call: TRBJ1-1
cdr3_nt: TGTGCCAGTAGTCCTATACAGGGGTCTAAACCCATGAACACTGAAGCTTTCTTT
cdr3_aa: CASSPIQGSKPMNTEAFF

v_call: TRBV6-1
d_call: TRBD2
clone_size: -
j_call: TRBJ2-5
cdr3_nt: TGTGCCAGCAGTGAAGTTTCTAGCGGGAGAGAGACCCAGTACTTC
cdr3_aa: CASSEVSSGRETQYF

v_call: TRBV19
d_call: TRBD1
clone_size: few
j_call: TRBJ1-2
cdr3_nt: TGTGCCACCGCCCAACTTCACAGGGGGGAGGGTGGCTACACCTTC
cdr3_aa: CATAQLHRGEGGYTF

v_call: TRBV5-5
d_call: TRBD1
clone_size: -
j_call: TRBJ1-6
cdr3_nt: TGTGCCAGCAGAAATGGACAGGGATTTCCAAATTCACCCCTCCACTTT
cdr3_aa: CASRNGQGFPNSPLHF

v_call: TRBV9
d_call: TRBD1
clone_size: -
j_call: TRBJ2-7
cdr3_nt: TGTGCCAGCAGCGTAGTGGGACAGGATTTGGACGAGCAGTACTTC
cdr3_aa: CASSVVGQDLDEQYF

v_call: TRBV3-1/TRBV3-2
d_call: -
clone_size: -
j_call: TRBJ1-4
cdr3_nt: TGTGCCAGCAGCCCCACTTGGGGGCGCGGTAATGAAAAACTGTTTTTT
cdr3_aa: CASSPTWGRGNEKLFF

v_call: TRBV11-2
d_call: -
clone_size: -
j_call: TRBJ1-1
cdr3_nt: TGTGCCAGCAGCCGACAGTCTAACACTGAAGCTTTCTTT
cdr3_aa: CASSRQSNTEAFF

v_call: TRBV5-4
d_call: TRBD1
clone_size: -
j_call: TRBJ1-1
cdr3_nt: TGTGCCAGCAGTCAGACAGGGGGCACTGAAGCTTTCTTT
cdr3_aa: CASSQTGGTEAFF

v_call: TRBV6-1
d_call: -
clone_size: once
j_call: TRBJ1-1
cdr3_nt: TGTGCCAGCAGTGAGCCCCAGGGGAACACTGAAGCTTTCTTT
cdr3_aa: CASSEPQGNTEAFF

v_call: TRBV9
d_call: -
clone_size: -
j_call: TRBJ2-7
cdr3_nt: TGTGCCAGCAGCGTAGGTCCGGGGGTCTACGAGCAGTACTTC
cdr3_aa: CASSVGPGVYEQYF

v_call: TRBV7-9
d_call: TRBD1
clone_size: few
j_call: TRBJ1-1
cdr3_nt: TGTGCCAGCTCCCTACAGGGGGGCACTGAAGCTTTCTTT
cdr3_aa: CASSLQGGTEAFF

v_call: TRBV18
d_call: -
clone_size: -
j_call: TRBJ1-5
cdr3_nt: TGTGCCAGCTCACCGGGAGGGAGAGACAATCAGCCCCAGCATTTT
cdr3_aa: CASSPGGRDNQPQHF

v_call: TRBV6-1
d_call: TRBD1
clone_size: -
j_call: TRBJ2-5
cdr3_nt: TGTGCCAGCAGTGATAGGACAGGGGAAGAGACCCAGTACTTC
cdr3_aa: CASSDRTGEETQYF

v_call: TRBV2
d_call: TRBD1
clone_size: few
j_call: TRBJ2-1
cdr3_nt: TGTGCCAGCAGTGGGGGACAGAGCTCCTACAATGAGCAGTTCTTC
cdr3_aa: CASSGGQSSYNEQFF

v_call: TRBV24-1
d_call: -
clone_size: -
j_call: TRBJ2-1
cdr3_nt: TGTGCCACCAGTGATTCTGGGGCTAGATCCTACAATGAGCAGTTCTTC
cdr3_aa: CATSDSGARSYNEQFF

v_call: TRBV10-3
d_call: TRBD1
clone_size: once
j_call: TRBJ1-2
cdr3_nt: TGTGCCATCAGGCGGGACAGTTCTAACTATGGCTACACCTTC
cdr3_aa: CAIRRDSSNYGYTF

v_call: TRBV9
d_call: TRBD2
clone_size: -
j_call: TRBJ2-7
cdr3_nt: TGTGCCAGCAGCCCCGGCCGGGAGGGGGGGAGCTCCTACGAGCAGTACTTC
cdr3_aa: CASSPGREGGSSYEQYF

v_call: TRBV3-1/TRBV3-2
d_call: -
clone_size: -
j_call: TRBJ2-1
cdr3_nt: TGTGCCAGCAGCCAACTTGGGACTGCCGTCCTCTTC
cdr3_aa: CASSQLGTAVLF